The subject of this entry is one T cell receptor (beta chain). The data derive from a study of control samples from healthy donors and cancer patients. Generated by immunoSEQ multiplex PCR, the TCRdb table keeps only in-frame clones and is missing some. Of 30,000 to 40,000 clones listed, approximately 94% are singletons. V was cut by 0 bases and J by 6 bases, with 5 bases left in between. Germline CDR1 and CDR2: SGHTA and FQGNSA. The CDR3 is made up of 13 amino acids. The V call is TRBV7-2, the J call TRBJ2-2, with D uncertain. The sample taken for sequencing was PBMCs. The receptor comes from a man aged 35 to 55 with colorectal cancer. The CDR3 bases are TGTGCCAGCAGCTTAGCAGGAGCCGGGGAGCTGTTTTTT. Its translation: CASSLAGAGELFF.